One T cell receptor beta chain is described in this entry. These data belong to a study of cytotoxic CD8 clonotypes in ibrutinib-treated CLL. Using immunoSEQ multiplex PCR, the repertoire was profiled, and TCRdb retains in-frame clones only, with some absent. The sample includes under 150,000 clones, 75% to 85% seen only once; the top ten take less than 8.5%. This CDR3 is built from 16 residues. Germline-derived CDR1 and CDR2 are ENHRY and SYGVKD. V was clipped by 0 bases and J by 4 bases, with 13 bases between them. The chain combines TRBV10-3 with TRBJ2-1, with D possibly being TRBD1 (6 bases). The sample consisted of PBMCs, taken after 36 months of ibrutinib treatment. The clonotype was recovered from a human donor with chronic lymphocytic leukemia. The CDR3 DNA reads as TGTGCCATCAGTGAGTCGTCGACAGGTAAATACAATGAGCAGTTCTTC. Protein: CAISESSTGKYNEQFF.